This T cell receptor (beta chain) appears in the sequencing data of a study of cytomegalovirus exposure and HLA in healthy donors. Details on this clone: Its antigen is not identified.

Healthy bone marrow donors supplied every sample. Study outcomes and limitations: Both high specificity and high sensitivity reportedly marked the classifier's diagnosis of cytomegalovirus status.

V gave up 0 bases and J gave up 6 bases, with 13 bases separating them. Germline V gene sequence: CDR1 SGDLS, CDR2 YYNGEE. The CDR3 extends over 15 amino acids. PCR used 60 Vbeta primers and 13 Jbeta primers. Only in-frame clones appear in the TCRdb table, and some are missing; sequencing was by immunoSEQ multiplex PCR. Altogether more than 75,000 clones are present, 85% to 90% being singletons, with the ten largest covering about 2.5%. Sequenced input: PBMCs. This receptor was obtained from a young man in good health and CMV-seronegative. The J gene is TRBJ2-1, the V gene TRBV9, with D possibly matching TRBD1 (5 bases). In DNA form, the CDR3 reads TGTGCCAGCAGCGTAGGTTCTTTGACAGTCAATGAGCAGTTCTTC. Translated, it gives CASSVGSLTVNEQFF.